The text below deals with one TCR beta chain. The data originate from a study of blood T cell repertoires in COVID-19. Whole-study context: Material from acute and convalescent COVID-19 was sourced from the United States, Italy and Spain.

Produced via immunoSEQ multiplex PCR; TCRdb's table is partial and in-frame only. The sample lists 210,000 or so clones, 70% to 90% occurring once. The CDR3 runs to 12 residues. CDR1 and CDR2 (germline): KGHSH, LQKENI. The germline V and J ends were trimmed by 4 bases and 3 bases, with 7 bases remaining between them. The specimen sequenced was peripheral blood. This chain links TRBV18 with TRBJ2-7; no clear D. The sequence was collected from a woman between 35 and 50 years old with acute or convalescent COVID-19. CDR3 sequence (DNA): TGTGCCAGCTCACTAGAGATCTACGAGCAGTACGTC. Protein product: CASSLEIYEQYV.